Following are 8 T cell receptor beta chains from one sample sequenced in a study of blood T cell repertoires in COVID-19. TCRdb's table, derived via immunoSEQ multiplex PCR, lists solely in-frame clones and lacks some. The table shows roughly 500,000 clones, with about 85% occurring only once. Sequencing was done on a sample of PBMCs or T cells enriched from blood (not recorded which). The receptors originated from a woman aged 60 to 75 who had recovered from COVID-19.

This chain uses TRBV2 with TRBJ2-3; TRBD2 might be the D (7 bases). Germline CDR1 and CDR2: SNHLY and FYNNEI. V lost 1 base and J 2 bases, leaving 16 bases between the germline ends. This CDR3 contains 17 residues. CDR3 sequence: CASSEEWGGPSTDTQYF. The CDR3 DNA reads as TGTGCCAGCAGTGAAGAGTGGGGGGGCCCCTCCACAGATACGCAGTATTTT.

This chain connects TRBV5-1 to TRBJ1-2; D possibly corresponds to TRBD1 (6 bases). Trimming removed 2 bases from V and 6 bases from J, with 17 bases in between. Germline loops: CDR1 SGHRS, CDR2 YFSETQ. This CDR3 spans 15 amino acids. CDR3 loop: CASSLVGRGVDGYTF. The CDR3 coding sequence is TGCGCCAGCAGCTTAGTCGGCAGGGGAGTGGATGGCTACACCTTC.

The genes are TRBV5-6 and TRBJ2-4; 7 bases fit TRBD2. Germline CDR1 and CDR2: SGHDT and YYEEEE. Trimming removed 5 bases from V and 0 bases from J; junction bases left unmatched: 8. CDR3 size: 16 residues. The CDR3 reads CASSKDGGIAKNIQYF. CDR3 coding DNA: TGTGCCAGCAGTAAAGACGGGGGGATAGCCAAAAACATTCAGTACTTC.

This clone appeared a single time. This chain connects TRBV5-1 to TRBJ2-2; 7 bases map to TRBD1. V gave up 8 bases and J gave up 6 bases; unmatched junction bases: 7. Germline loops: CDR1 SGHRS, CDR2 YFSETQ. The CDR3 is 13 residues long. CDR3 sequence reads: CASSETGPGELFF. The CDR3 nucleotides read TGCGCCAGTTCAGAGACAGGGCCCGGGGAGCTGTTTTTT.

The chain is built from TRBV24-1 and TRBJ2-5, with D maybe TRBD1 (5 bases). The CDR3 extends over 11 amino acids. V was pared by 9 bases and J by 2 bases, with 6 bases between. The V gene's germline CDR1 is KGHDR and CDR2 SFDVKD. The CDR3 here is CATHRQETQYF. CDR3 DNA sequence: TGTGCCACCCACAGGCAAGAGACCCAGTACTTC.

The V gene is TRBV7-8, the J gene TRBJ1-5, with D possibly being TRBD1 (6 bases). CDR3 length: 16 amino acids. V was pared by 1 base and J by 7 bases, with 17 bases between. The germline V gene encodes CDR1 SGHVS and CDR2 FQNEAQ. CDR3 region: CASSLVLGQRGQPQHF. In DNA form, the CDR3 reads TGTGCCAGCAGCTTAGTGCTGGGCCAAAGGGGGCAGCCCCAGCATTTT.

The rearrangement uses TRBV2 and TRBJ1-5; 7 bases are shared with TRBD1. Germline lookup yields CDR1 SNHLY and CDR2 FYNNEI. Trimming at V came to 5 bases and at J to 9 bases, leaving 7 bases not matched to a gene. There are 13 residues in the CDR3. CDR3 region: CASSLGGPGPQHF. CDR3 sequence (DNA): TGTGCCAGCAGTTTAGGGGGCCCTGGGCCCCAGCATTTT.

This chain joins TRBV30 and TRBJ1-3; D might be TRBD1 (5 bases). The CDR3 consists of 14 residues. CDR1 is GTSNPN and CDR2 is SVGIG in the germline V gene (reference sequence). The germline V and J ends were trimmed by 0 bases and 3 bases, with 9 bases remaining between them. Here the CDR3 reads CAWSVAGLGNTIYF. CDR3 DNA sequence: TGTGCCTGGAGTGTCGCAGGGCTTGGAAACACCATATATTTT.